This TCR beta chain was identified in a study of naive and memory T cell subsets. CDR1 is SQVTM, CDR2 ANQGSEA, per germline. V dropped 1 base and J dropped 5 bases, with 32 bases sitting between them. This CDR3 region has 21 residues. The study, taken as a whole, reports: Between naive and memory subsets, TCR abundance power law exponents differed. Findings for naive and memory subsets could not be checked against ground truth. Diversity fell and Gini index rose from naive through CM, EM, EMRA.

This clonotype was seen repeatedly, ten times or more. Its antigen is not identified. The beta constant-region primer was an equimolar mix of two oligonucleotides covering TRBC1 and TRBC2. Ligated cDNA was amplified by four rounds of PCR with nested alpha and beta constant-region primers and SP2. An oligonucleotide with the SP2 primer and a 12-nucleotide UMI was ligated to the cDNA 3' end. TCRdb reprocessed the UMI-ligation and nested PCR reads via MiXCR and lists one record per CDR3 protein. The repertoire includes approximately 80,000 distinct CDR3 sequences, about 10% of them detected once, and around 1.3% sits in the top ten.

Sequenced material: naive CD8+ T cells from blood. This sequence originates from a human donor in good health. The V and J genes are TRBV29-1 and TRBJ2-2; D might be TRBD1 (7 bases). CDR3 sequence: CSVEGENAQGGGGLITGELFF. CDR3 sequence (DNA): TGCAGCGTTGAAGGAGAAAACGCACAAGGGGGCGGAGGGTTAATTACCGGGGAGCTGTTTTTT.